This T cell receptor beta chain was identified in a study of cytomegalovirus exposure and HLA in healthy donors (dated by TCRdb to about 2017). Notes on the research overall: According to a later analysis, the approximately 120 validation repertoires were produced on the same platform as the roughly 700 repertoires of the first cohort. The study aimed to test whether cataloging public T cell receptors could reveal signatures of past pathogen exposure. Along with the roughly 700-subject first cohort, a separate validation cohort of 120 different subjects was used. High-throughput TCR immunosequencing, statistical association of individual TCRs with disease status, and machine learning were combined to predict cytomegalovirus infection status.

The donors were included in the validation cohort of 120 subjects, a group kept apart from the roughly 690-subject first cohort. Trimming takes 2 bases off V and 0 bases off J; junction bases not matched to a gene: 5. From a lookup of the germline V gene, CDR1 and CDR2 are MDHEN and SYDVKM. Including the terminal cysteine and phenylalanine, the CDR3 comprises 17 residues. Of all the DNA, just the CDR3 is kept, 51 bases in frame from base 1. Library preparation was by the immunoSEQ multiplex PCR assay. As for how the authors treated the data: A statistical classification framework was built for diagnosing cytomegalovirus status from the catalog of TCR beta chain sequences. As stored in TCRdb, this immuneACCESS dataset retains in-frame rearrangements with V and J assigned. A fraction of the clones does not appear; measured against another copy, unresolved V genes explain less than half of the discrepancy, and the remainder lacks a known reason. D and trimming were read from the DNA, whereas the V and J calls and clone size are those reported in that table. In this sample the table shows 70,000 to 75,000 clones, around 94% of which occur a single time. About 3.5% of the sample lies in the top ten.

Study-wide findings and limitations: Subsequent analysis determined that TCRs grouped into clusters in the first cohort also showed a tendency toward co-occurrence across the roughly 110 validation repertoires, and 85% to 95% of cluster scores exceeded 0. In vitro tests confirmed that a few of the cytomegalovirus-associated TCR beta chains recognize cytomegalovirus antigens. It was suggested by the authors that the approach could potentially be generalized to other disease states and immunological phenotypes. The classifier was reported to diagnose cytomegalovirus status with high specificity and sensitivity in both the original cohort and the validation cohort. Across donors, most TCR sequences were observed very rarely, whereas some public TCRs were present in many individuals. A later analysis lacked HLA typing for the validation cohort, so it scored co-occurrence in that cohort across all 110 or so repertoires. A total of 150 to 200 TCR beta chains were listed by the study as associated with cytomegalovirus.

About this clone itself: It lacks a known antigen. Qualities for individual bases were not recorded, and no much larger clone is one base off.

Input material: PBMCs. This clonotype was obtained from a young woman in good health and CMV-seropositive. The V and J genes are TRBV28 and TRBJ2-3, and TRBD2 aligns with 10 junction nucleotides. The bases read TGTGCCAGCAGTTTAAGTGGACTAGCGGCTAGCACAGATACGCAGTATTTT. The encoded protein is CASSLSGLAASTDTQYF.